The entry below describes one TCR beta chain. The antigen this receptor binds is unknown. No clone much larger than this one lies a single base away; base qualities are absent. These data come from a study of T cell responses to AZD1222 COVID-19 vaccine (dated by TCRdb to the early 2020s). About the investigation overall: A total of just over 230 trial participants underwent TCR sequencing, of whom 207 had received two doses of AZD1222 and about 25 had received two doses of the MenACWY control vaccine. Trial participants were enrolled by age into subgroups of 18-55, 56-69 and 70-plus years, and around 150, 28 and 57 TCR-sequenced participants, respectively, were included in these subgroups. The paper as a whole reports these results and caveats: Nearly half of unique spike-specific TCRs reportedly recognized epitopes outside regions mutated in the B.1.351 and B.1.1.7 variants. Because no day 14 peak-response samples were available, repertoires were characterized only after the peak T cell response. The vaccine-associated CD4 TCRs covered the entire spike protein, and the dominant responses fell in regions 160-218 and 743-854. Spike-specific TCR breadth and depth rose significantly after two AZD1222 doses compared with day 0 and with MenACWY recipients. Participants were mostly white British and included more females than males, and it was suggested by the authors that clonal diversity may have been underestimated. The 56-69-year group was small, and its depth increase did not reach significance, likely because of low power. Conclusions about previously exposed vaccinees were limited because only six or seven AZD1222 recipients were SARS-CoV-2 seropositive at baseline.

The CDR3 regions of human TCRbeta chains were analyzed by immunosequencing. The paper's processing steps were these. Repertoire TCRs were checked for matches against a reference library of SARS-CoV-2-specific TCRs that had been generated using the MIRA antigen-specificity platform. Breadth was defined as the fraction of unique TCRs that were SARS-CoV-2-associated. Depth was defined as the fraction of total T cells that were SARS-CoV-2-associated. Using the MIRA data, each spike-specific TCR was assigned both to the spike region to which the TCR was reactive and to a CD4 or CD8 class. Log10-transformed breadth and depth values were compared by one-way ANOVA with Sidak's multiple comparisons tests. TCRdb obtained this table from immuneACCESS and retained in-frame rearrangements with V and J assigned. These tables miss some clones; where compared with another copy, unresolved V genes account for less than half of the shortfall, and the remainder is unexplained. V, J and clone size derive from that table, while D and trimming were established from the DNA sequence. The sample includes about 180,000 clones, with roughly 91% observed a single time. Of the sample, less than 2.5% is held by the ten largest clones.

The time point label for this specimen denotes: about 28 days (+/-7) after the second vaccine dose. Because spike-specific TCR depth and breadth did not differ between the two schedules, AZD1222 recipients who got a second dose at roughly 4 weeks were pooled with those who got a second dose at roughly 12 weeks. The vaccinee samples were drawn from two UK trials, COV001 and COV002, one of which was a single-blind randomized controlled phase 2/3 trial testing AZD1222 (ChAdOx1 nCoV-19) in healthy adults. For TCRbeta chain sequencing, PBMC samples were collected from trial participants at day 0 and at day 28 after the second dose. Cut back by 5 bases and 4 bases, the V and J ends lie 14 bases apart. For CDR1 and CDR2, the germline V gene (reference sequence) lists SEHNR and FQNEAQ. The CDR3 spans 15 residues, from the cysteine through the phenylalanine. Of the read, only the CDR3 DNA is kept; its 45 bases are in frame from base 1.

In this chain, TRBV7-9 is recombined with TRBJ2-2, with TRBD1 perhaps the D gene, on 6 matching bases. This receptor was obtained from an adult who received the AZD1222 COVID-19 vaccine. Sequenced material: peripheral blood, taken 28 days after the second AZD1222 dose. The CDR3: CASSNDRTTTGELFF. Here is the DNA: TGTGCCAGCAGCAACGACAGGACGACCACCGGGGAGCTGTTTTTT.